The next 28 T cell receptor beta chains were all read from a single sample in a study of tumor T cells in aggressive B-cell lymphoma. Here immunoSEQ multiplex PCR was the method, and the copy in TCRdb shows in-frame clones only, minus some. Of approximately 7,300 clones in the sample, about four fifths were seen once. Sequenced: tumor tissue. These receptors came from an adult with diffuse large B cell lymphoma.

The chain carries TRBV4-3 and TRBJ1-4; unclear D gene. CDR1 and CDR2 from the germline V gene are LGHNA and YSLEER. V was trimmed by 1 base and J by 5 bases, leaving 11 bases between them. This CDR3 is 15 amino acids long. The CDR3 loop reads CASSQAGGRNEKLFF. CDR3 in DNA: TGCGCCAGCAGCCAAGCTGGAGGGAGGAATGAAAAACTGTTTTTT.

This clone was detected only a few times. J is TRBJ2-3 and V is TRBV19; D may be TRBD1 (6 bases). Looked up from germline, CDR1 is LNHDA and CDR2 is SQIVND (reference sequence). Trimming shortened V by 4 bases and J by 1 base, and 12 bases separated the two germline ends. The CDR3 length is 15 residues. In nucleotides, the CDR3 is TGTGCCAGTAGTAACCTTCAGGGGCGCACAGATACGCAGTATTTT. Residues: CASSNLQGRTDTQYF.

This clone was seen only a few times. The chain is built from TRBV4-1 and TRBJ2-7; the match to TRBD2 covers 12 bases. This CDR3 is 14 amino acids long. Germline CDR1 MGHRA, CDR2 YSYEKL. J was trimmed by 3 bases and V by 7 bases; bases with no gene match: 4. In DNA, the CDR3 is TGCGCCAGCAAACCGGGACTAGCGGGCTACGAGCAGTACTTC. Amino acid sequence: CASKPGLAGYEQYF.

V gene TRBV9 combines with J gene TRBJ2-5; possibly TRBD2 for D (7 bases). Trimming removed 0 bases from V and 2 bases from J, with 11 bases in between. Germline loops: CDR1 SGDLS, CDR2 YYNGEE. The CDR3 contains 15 residues. CDR3 protein: CASSVVAGAQETQYF. CDR3 coding DNA: TGTGCCAGCAGCGTAGTTGCGGGGGCTCAAGAGACCCAGTACTTC.

The rearrangement joins TRBV7-6 to TRBJ2-1; 8 bases match TRBD1. Germline CDR1 is SGHVS and CDR2 is FNYEAQ. CDR3 length: 17 amino acids. The trim removed 5 bases at V and 6 bases at J, leaving 15 bases unmatched. CDR3 in amino acids: CASSKRRPGTGPNEQFF. CDR3 nucleotides: TGTGCCAGCAGCAAACGGAGGCCCGGGACAGGCCCCAATGAGCAGTTCTTC.

The V call is TRBV15, the J call TRBJ2-5, with 7 positions matching TRBD2. This CDR3 region has 14 residues. V was clipped by 4 bases and J by 5 bases; unmatched bases: 7. Germline loops: CDR1 LNHNV, CDR2 YYDKDF (reference sequence). CDR3 sequence reads: CATSTWGGSETQYF. The CDR3 region has the DNA TGTGCCACCAGCACCTGGGGAGGGTCGGAGACCCAGTACTTC.

A note on this clone: Distinct nucleotide sequences in the sample also encode this CDR3. V gene TRBV27 combines with J gene TRBJ1-5; possibly TRBD1 for D (6 bases). Germline lookup yields CDR1 MNHEY and CDR2 SMNVEV (reference sequence). V lost 4 bases and J 5 bases, leaving 15 bases between the germline ends. This CDR3 has 15 residues. The CDR3 spells CASSSIGQLYQPQHF. In DNA, the CDR3 is TGTGCCAGCAGTTCGATCGGACAGTTATATCAGCCCCAGCATTTT.

V is TRBV29-1 and J is TRBJ2-2; 7 nucleotides match TRBD2. Germline V gene lookup returns CDR1 SQVTM and CDR2 ANQGSEA. CDR3 size: 11 residues. J lost 7 bases, V lost 7 bases, and 3 bases had no gene match. In nucleotides, the CDR3 is TGCAGCGGGCGGGAGTTCGGGGAGCTGTTTTTT. Translating it yields CSGREFGELFF.

This chain links TRBV9 with TRBJ2-3; 7 nucleotides agree with TRBD2. Germline CDR1 reads SGDLS; CDR2 reads YYNGEE. V was pared by 7 bases and J by 4 bases, with 9 bases of the junction left unmatched. The CDR3 has 14 residues. The DNA of the CDR3 is TGTGCCAGCGGAGAGGCAGGGAGGGCAGATACGCAGTATTTT. Translating it yields CASGEAGRADTQYF.

The chain recombines TRBV30 with TRBJ2-6, with unresolved D. V lost 5 bases and J 0 bases, leaving 14 bases between the germline ends. The germline V gene has CDR1 GTSNPN and CDR2 SVGIG (reference sequence). The CDR3 covers 16 residues. CDR3 nucleotides: TGTGCCTGGTCCACCATACAAAGCTCTGGGGCCAACGTCCTGACTTTC. Amino acid sequence: CAWSTIQSSGANVLTF.

The chain carries TRBV7-9 and TRBJ1-2; D gene uncertain. Germline V gives CDR1 SEHNR, CDR2 FQNEAQ (reference sequence). There are 12 residues in the CDR3. V was cut by 0 bases and J by 8 bases, with 7 bases left in between. CDR3 bases: TGTGCCAGCAGCTTAGCGGCTGGCGGCTACACCTTC. Its translation is CASSLAAGGYTF.

This chain joins TRBV4-1 and TRBJ1-5; 10 bases are a match to TRBD1. Per germline, CDR1 MGHRA and CDR2 YSYEKL. The length of the CDR3 is 17 residues. The junction had 9 bases not matched to a gene; V was cut back by 2 bases and J by 5 bases. The CDR3 coding sequence is TGCGCCAGCAGCCAAAGGGAGAGGACAGGGGGTTATCAGCCCCAGCATTTT. It encodes CASSQRERTGGYQPQHF.

This sequence joins TRBV5-5 and TRBJ2-1; the D is unclear. V was clipped by 0 bases and J by 5 bases, with 12 bases between them. This CDR3 is 15 amino acids long. Germline CDR1 SGHKS, CDR2 YYEKEE (reference sequence). This chain's CDR3 is CASSLAPGSNNEQFF. Written as DNA, the CDR3 is TGTGCCAGCAGCTTGGCACCAGGTAGTAACAATGAGCAGTTCTTC.

The chain couples TRBV9 to TRBJ2-3, with 8 bases lining up with TRBD2. The CDR3 sequence is 15 residues long. The J segment lost 2 bases and the V segment lost 5 bases, leaving 7 bases of the junction unmatched. Germline CDR1 reads SGDLS; CDR2 reads YYNGEE. CDR3 residues: CASRAYGLATDTQYF. Here the CDR3 DNA reads TGTGCCAGCAGGGCCTACGGACTAGCCACAGATACGCAGTATTTT.

The CDR3 here is CASSLTDTSYEQYF. The CDR3 DNA reads as TGTGCCAGCAGCTTAACGGACACGTCCTACGAGCAGTACTTC. The genes are TRBV7-3 and TRBJ2-7; a possible D gene is TRBD1 (5 bases). CDR3 length equals 14 residues. Trimming removed 0 bases from V and 1 base from J, with 7 bases in between. Germline CDR1 and CDR2: SGHTA and FQGTGA.

The rearrangement uses TRBV27 and TRBJ2-7, with D maybe TRBD2 (5 bases). With 3 bases removed from V and 5 bases from J, the gap between germline ends came to 11 bases. Germline CDR1 and CDR2: MNHEY and SMNVEV (reference sequence). This CDR3 region has 13 residues. This CDR3 is CASSFGGSDEQYF. The CDR3 DNA reads as TGTGCCAGCAGTTTTGGTGGGAGTGACGAGCAGTACTTC.

The chain uses TRBV2 and TRBJ2-7, with D perhaps TRBD2 (5 bases). CDR1 is SNHLY and CDR2 is FYNNEI in the germline V gene. The CDR3 spans 16 residues. V gave up 3 bases and J gave up 4 bases, with 19 bases separating them. CDR3 in DNA: TGTGCCAGCAGTGACAGTCAAAGCGGACTCCCTTACGAGCAGTACTTC. It specifies CASSDSQSGLPYEQYF.

The V call is TRBV5-6, the J call TRBJ2-2; 7 nucleotides align to TRBD1. Germline assignment: CDR1 SGHDT and CDR2 YYEEEE. V was pared by 3 bases and J by 4 bases, with 9 bases of the junction left unmatched. The CDR3 loop spans 16 amino acids. The CDR3 sequence: CASSSGTAFLTGELFF. DNA for the CDR3: TGTGCCAGCAGCTCGGGGACAGCTTTTCTCACCGGGGAGCTGTTTTTT.

This chain uses TRBV6-6 with TRBJ2-2; no definite D call. The V end was cut by 2 bases, the J end by 5 bases, with 6 bases between. Germline V CDR1 and CDR2: MNHNY, SVGAGI (reference sequence). The CDR3 runs 13 residues. In nucleotides, the CDR3 is TGTGCCAGCAGTTACCAAACTACCGGGGAGCTGTTTTTT. The encoded protein is CASSYQTTGELFF.

The rearrangement joins TRBV7-2 to TRBJ2-2; 14 bases align to TRBD2. Germline lookup yields CDR1 SGHTA and CDR2 FQGNSA. V shed 5 bases and J 5 bases; nucleotides not matched to a gene: 4. This CDR3 spans 16 amino acids. The CDR3 DNA is TGTGCCAGCAGCACTCGGACTAGCGGGAGGACCGGGGAGCTGTTTTTT. Protein: CASSTRTSGRTGELFF.

The genes are TRBV15 and TRBJ1-1; D is unresolved. Germline CDR1 reads LNHNV; CDR2 reads YYDKDF (reference sequence). Deletions cut 0 bases from V and 5 bases from J, with 4 bases between. CDR3 size: 12 residues. The DNA of the CDR3 is TGTGCCACCAGCAGAGATATGACTGAAGCTTTCTTT. Translation gives CATSRDMTEAFF. The complete variable domain, with remaining parts taken from reference TRBV15 and TRBJ1-1, reads DAMVIQNPRYQVTQFGKPVTLSCSQTLNHNVMYWYQQKSSQAPKLLFHYYDKDFNNEADTPDNFQSRRPNTSFCFLDIRSPGLGDTAMYLCATSRDMTEAFFGQGTRLTVV.

The chain carries TRBV19 and TRBJ2-3; tentative D call: TRBD2 (6 bases). The CDR3 runs to 15 residues. The V end was cut by 0 bases, the J end by 0 bases, with 7 bases between. Per germline, CDR1 LNHDA and CDR2 SQIVND (reference sequence). CDR3: CASSIDRGSTDTQYF. The CDR3 DNA sequence: TGTGCCAGTAGTATAGATCGGGGGAGCACAGATACGCAGTATTTT.

The chain has TRBV6-5 and TRBJ1-1; D gene ambiguous. From germline, CDR1 is MNHEY and CDR2 SVGAGI. This CDR3 is built from 15 residues. The V and J ends lost 0 bases and 5 bases respectively, with 13 bases between them. CDR3 coding DNA: TGTGCCAGCAGTTACTCCCTCGGGGTGGGGACTGAAGCTTTCTTT. Translated: CASSYSLGVGTEAFF.

The V gene is TRBV27, the J gene TRBJ2-2; TRBD1 matches at 9 bases. Losses at the gene ends were 3 bases for V and 4 bases for J; bases not matched to a gene: 9. The CDR3 covers 17 residues. Germline CDR1 reads MNHEY; CDR2 reads SMNVEV (reference sequence). As DNA, the CDR3 is TGTGCCAGCAGTTTCAAAAAAGGGACAGGGTCCACCGGGGAGCTGTTTTTT. It specifies CASSFKKGTGSTGELFF.

This rearrangement joins TRBV28 to TRBJ2-4, with 10 positions matching TRBD1. The J segment lost 3 bases and the V segment lost 1 base, leaving 3 bases of the junction unmatched. The CDR3 contains 16 residues. In germline, CDR1 is MDHEN, CDR2 SYDVKM. CDR3 protein: CASSLSGTGDKNIQYF. In DNA form, the CDR3 reads TGTGCCAGCAGTTTATCCGGGACAGGGGACAAAAACATTCAGTACTTC.

The chain carries TRBV10-1 and TRBJ1-1; D is ambiguous. This CDR3 region has 15 residues. CDR1 and CDR2 (germline): WNHNN, SYGVQD (reference sequence). Trimming removed 0 bases from V and 3 bases from J, with 11 bases in between. The CDR3 nucleotides read TGCGCCAGCAGTGAGTCGAGTTCAGGTCACACTGAAGCTTTCTTT. Residues: CASSESSSGHTEAFF.

This chain joins TRBV5-1 and TRBJ2-3; the D is unclear. The J call is in doubt because the DNA end fits TRBJ1-5 better. Germline CDR1 SGHRS, CDR2 YFSETQ. The CDR3 sequence is 12 residues long. CDR3 nucleotide sequence: TGCGCCAGCAGGATCGGCACAGATACGCAGCATTTT. The encoded protein is CASRIGTDTQHF.

V is TRBV5-1 and J is TRBJ2-3; 11 bases fit TRBD1. V was pared by 3 bases and J by 4 bases, with 7 bases of the junction left unmatched. This CDR3 comprises 16 residues. Germline-derived CDR1 and CDR2 are SGHRS and YFSETQ. The CDR3 DNA sequence: TGCGCCAGCAGCTCGCCGGGACAGGGGGTTGCAGATACGCAGTATTTT. Its translation: CASSSPGQGVADTQYF.